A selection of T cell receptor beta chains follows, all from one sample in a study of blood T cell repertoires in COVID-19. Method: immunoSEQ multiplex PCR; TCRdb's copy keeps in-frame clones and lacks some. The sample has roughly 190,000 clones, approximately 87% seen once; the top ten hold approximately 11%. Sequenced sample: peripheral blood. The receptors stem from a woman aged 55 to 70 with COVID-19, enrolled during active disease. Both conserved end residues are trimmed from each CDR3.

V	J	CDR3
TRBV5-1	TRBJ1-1	ASSLRAGGALNEAF
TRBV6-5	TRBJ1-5	ASRPDSSNQPQH
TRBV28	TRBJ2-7	ASSPSFFREQY
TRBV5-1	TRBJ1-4	ASSFGQRGEKLF
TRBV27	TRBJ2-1	ASSFPPDEQF
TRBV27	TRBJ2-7	ASSSYSGTTYEQY
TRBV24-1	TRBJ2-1	ATSDRGRAGHNEQF
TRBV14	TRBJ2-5	ASSQLESLETQY
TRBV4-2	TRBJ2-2	ASRRGTNTGELF
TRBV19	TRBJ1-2	ASSIGGGTNYGYT
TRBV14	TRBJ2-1	ASSHSASGRYNEQF
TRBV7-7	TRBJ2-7	ASSLLGQGGEQY
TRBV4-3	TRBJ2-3	ASGRGTDTQY
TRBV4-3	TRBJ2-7	ASSQAFPYRGGEQY
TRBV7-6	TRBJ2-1	ASSLEQGPFNEQF
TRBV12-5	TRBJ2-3	ASGGLSTDTQY
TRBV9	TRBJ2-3	ASSARLVPDTQY
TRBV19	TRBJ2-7	ASSIDPTGPYEQY
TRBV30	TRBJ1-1	AWNTGGENEAF
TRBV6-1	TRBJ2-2	ASTELATGWDSGAGELF
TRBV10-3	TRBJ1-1	AIIGQDEAF
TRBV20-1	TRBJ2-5	SASDGSRETQY
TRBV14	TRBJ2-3	ASSQAGGRYTQY
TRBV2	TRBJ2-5	ASSEDKRLRETQY
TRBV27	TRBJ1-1	ASSLGQGGSEAF
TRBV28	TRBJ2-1	ASSTYNEQF
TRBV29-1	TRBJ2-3	SVPYSRVTDTQY
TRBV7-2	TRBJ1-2	ASSFPQGAGGYT
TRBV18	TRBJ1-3	ASSPPSGSGNTIY
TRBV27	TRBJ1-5	ASSLLPPHGADQPQH
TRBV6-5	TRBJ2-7	AAGASVSYEQY